This entry lists 14 T cell receptor beta chains sequenced from one sample in a study of T cell responses to AZD1222 COVID-19 vaccine. Method: immunoSEQ multiplex PCR; TCRdb's copy keeps in-frame clones and lacks some. The sample carries about 120,000 clones, around 89% recorded once. The sample in question was peripheral blood, obtained on day 0 of MenACWY control vaccination. The receptors were sampled from an adult in good health.

The chain couples TRBV7-8 to TRBJ2-7, with D possibly matching TRBD1 (5 bases). Per the germline V gene, CDR1 is SGHVS and CDR2 is FQNEAQ. The CDR3 consists of 14 residues. Trimming removed 3 bases at V and 0 bases at J, with 9 bases between. CDR3 bases: TGTGCCAGCAGCTTTACAGGCAGCTCCTACGAGCAGTACTTC. Its protein is CASSFTGSSYEQYF.

The V call is TRBV6-5, the J call TRBJ2-2; perhaps D is TRBD1 or TRBD2 (6 bases each). The CDR3 covers 16 residues. CDR1 and CDR2 (germline): MNHEY, SVGAGI. The V gene lost 3 bases and the J gene lost 3 bases, with 14 bases spanning the gap. This CDR3 is CASSYSGASDTGELFF. The CDR3 coding sequence is TGTGCCAGCAGTTATTCGGGGGCATCGGACACCGGGGAGCTGTTTTTT.

The gene calls are TRBV7-3 and TRBJ2-7; a possible D gene is TRBD1 (5 bases). The germline V and J ends were trimmed by 0 bases and 1 base, with 7 bases remaining between them. CDR3 size: 14 residues. The germline CDR1 and CDR2 sequences are SGHTA and FQGTGA. This CDR3 reads CASSLTQGSYEQYF. CDR3 coding DNA: TGTGCCAGCAGCTTAACCCAGGGTTCCTACGAGCAGTACTTC.

V gene TRBV24-1 combines with J gene TRBJ1-5, with TRBD1 identical over 7 bases. The CDR3 length is 14 residues. CDR1 is KGHDR, CDR2 SFDVKD, per germline. V dropped 7 bases and J dropped 1; count of bases not matched to a gene: 3. The CDR3 DNA reads as TGTGCCACCAGCAGGGACAGAAGCAATCAGCCCCAGCATTTT. Its protein is CATSRDRSNQPQHF.

The rearrangement uses TRBV2 and TRBJ2-1; D may match TRBD1 or TRBD2 (5 bases each). The CDR3 has 15 amino acids. From germline, CDR1 is SNHLY and CDR2 FYNNEI. V lost 5 bases and J lost 2, with 13 bases in between. As DNA, the CDR3 is TGTGCCAGCAGTCCGGGACCGGATACCTACAATGAGCAGTTCTTC. Translating it yields CASSPGPDTYNEQFF.

V gene TRBV7-2 combines with J gene TRBJ2-3, with D perhaps TRBD1 or TRBD2 (5 bases each). CDR3 length: 15 amino acids. Germline CDR1 reads SGHTA; CDR2 reads FQGNSA. Trimming cost V 2 bases and J 5 bases, with 14 bases left between them. The CDR3 loop reads CASSLTGPAGDTQYF. The CDR3 DNA reads TGTGCCAGCAGCTTAACAGGTCCCGCGGGAGATACGCAGTATTTT.

The V gene is TRBV2, the J gene TRBJ1-1; D is undetermined. The CDR3 is 13 amino acids. Trimming left V 6 bases short and J 1 base short, with 9 bases between. CDR1 is SNHLY and CDR2 is FYNNEI in the germline V gene. Here the CDR3 DNA reads TGTGCCAGCAGGACCCTGCCGAACACTGAAGCTTTCTTT. Its translation is CASRTLPNTEAFF.

The chain links TRBV7-3 to TRBJ2-2; 10 bases align to TRBD2. V shed 4 bases and J 1 base; nucleotides not matched to a gene: 15. Germline CDR1 reads SGHTA; CDR2 reads FQGTGA. This CDR3 is built from 20 residues. The CDR3 DNA reads as TGTGCCAGCAGCTCTACACGCCAGACTCTAGCGGGAGAGAACACCGGGGAGCTGTTTTTT. The encoded protein is CASSSTRQTLAGENTGELFF. The whole variable domain, filled in from reference TRBV7-3 and TRBJ2-2, reads GAGVSQTPSNKVTEKGKYVELRCDPISGHTALYWYRQSLGQGPEFLIYFQGTGAADDSGLPNDRFFAVRPEGSVSTLKIQRTERGDSAVYLCASSSTRQTLAGENTGELFFGEGSRLTVL.

The chain combines TRBV30 with TRBJ1-2, with TRBD1 as a possible D gene (5 bases). The CDR3 covers 12 residues. Germline values: CDR1 GTSNPN, CDR2 SVGIG (reference sequence). The ends were cut back, 2 bases at V and 7 bases at J, with 11 bases in the middle. DNA for the CDR3: TGTGCCTGGAGTCCTGGGGGTGGTGGCTACACCTTC. It specifies CAWSPGGGGYTF.

The gene calls are TRBV7-2 and TRBJ1-6, with D uncertain. Germline V gene sequence: CDR1 SGHTA, CDR2 FQGNSA. The V end lost 1 base, the J end lost 10 bases, and 8 bases lay between the germline ends. The CDR3 has 13 residues. The CDR3 nucleotides are TGTGCCAGCAGCTTAGGCGTTGGGTCACCCCTCCACTTT. Its protein is CASSLGVGSPLHF.

This clone was counted once. V gene TRBV18 combines with J gene TRBJ1-1, with 10 bases lining up with TRBD1. V lost 8 bases, J lost 4 bases, and 13 bases stayed unmatched. The CDR3 loop spans 16 amino acids. Per the germline V gene, CDR1 is KGHSH and CDR2 is LQKENI. CDR3 bases: TGTGCCAGCCGAATCGACAGGGGGCTAATCGGCACTGAAGCTTTCTTT. Residues: CASRIDRGLIGTEAFF.

CDR3 nucleotide sequence: TGTGCCAGCAGCTTGGGACTTCCCAATGAGCAGTTCTTC. It specifies CASSLGLPNEQFF. This chain joins TRBV5-6 and TRBJ2-1; no reliable D call. The length of the CDR3 is 13 residues. Per germline, CDR1 SGHDT and CDR2 YYEEEE. V lost 0 bases and J 6 bases, leaving 7 bases between the germline ends.

V gene TRBV7-2 combines with J gene TRBJ2-3; 7 nucleotides align to TRBD2. Trimming cost V 5 bases and J 0 bases; bases outside gene matches: 8. The germline gives CDR1 SGHTA, CDR2 FQGNSA. The CDR3 has 16 amino acids. The CDR3 bases are TGTGCCAGCAGCGCCGTGGGGGGAGGGAGCACAGATACGCAGTATTTT. Protein: CASSAVGGGSTDTQYF.

This sequence joins TRBV4-2 and TRBJ2-7; D gene ambiguous. This CDR3 spans 15 amino acids. The V gene lost 0 bases and the J gene lost 4 bases, with 13 bases spanning the gap. CDR1 LGHNA and CDR2 YNFKEQ come from the germline V gene. This chain's CDR3 is CASSQDAAGQYEQYF. CDR3 coding DNA: TGTGCCAGCAGCCAAGACGCGGCAGGTCAGTACGAGCAGTACTTC.